Sequencing of this T cell receptor beta chain was carried out in a study of B cell selection in AIRE deficiency. This CDR3 has 15 residues. The germline gives CDR1 LGHNA, CDR2 YNFKEQ. Between the trimmed V and J ends, which lost 1 base and 7 bases, there was a span of 14 bases. Worth noting for this clone: The antigen is unknown.

In the original workflow: Patients' conventional T cells yielded roughly 1.2x10^5 distinct TCRbeta sequences; donors' roughly 140,000. Using immunoSEQ multiplex PCR, the repertoire was profiled, and TCRdb retains in-frame clones only, with some absent. V, J and clone size were drawn from that table, and D and trimming were deduced from the DNA. The sample has roughly 25,000 clones; around 97% are singletons. Conventional CD4 T cells were sorted as CD4+CD127+ cells. Study findings and constraints: Of 3657 shared Treg TCRbeta sequences, about 32% were healthy-only, about 8.6% patient-only. About 30% of healthy-shared Treg TCRbeta sequences appeared in patient Tconv cells. Shorter CDR3s marked shared Treg sequences, biased toward few non-templated insertions.

Input material: conventional CD4+ T cells sorted from PBMCs. The clonotype originates from a human donor with AIRE deficiency. This chain connects TRBV4-2 to TRBJ1-5; D perhaps matches TRBD1 (5 bases). The CDR3 DNA sequence: TGTGCCAGCAGCCAAGGGTCGGGGGGAGGACAGCCCCAGCATTTT. This encodes CASSQGSGGGQPQHF.